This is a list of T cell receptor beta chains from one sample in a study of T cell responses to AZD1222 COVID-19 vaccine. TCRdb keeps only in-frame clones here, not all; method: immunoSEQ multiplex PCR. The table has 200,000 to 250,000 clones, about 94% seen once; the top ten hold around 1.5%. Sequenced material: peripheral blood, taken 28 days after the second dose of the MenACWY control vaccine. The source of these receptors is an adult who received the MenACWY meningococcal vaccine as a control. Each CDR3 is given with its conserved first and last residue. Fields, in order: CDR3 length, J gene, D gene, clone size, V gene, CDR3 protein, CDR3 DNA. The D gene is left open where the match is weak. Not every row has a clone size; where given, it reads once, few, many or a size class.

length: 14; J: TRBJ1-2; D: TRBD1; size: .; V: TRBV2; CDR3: CASSPGQGYYGYTF; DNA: TGTGCCAGCAGTCCGGGACAGGGCTACTATGGCTACACCTTC
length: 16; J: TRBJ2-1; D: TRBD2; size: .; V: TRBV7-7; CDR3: CASSLRTSGKYNEQFF; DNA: TGTGCCAGCAGCTTACGGACTAGCGGGAAATACAATGAGCAGTTCTTC
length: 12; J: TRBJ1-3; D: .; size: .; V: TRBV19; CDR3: CASSIDGNTIYF; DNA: TGTGCCAGTAGTATAGACGGAAACACCATATATTTT
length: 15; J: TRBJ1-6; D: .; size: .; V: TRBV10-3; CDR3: CAISESPGSGSPLHF; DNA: TGTGCCATCAGTGAGTCTCCAGGTAGTGGATCACCCCTCCACTTT
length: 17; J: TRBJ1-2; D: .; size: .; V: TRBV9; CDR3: CASSVAVEGTANYGYTF; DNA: TGTGCCAGCAGCGTAGCTGTGGAGGGGACGGCTAACTATGGCTACACCTTC
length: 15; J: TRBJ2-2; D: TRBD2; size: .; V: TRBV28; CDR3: CASSLGLANAGELFF; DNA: TGTGCCAGCAGCCTCGGACTAGCGAACGCCGGGGAGCTGTTTTTT
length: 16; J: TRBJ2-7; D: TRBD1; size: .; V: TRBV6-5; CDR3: CASSSFTGTAYYEQYF; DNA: TGTGCCAGCAGTTCCTTCACCGGGACAGCCTACTACGAGCAGTACTTC
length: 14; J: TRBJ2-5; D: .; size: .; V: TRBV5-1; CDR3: CASSLWAREETQYF; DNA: TGCGCCAGCAGCTTGTGGGCCAGGGAAGAGACCCAGTACTTC
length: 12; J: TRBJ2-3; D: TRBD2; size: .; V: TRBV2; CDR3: CASIRGGGRQYF; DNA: TGTGCCAGCATTCGCGGGGGTGGAAGGCAGTATTTT
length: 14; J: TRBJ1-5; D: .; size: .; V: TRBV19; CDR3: CASSISDTNQPQHF; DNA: TGTGCCAGTAGTATCTCGGACACTAATCAGCCCCAGCATTTT
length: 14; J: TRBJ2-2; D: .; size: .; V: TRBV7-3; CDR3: CASSPTPNTGELFF; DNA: TGTGCCAGCAGCCCGACACCGAACACCGGGGAGCTGTTTTTT
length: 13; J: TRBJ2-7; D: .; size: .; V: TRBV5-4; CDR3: CASRPCGSDEQYF; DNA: TGTGCCAGCAGACCCTGCGGCAGTGACGAGCAGTACTTC
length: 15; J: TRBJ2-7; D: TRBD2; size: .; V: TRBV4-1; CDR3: CASSPSLAGGYEQYF; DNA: TGCGCCAGCAGCCCGTCACTAGCGGGGGGCTACGAGCAGTACTTC
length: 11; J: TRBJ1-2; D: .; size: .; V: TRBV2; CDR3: CASSETYGYTF; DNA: TGTGCCAGCAGTGAGACTTATGGCTACACCTTC
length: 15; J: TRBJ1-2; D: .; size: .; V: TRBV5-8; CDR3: CASSLTAQGDYGYTF; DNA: TGTGCCAGCAGCTTGACGGCACAGGGCGACTATGGCTACACCTTC
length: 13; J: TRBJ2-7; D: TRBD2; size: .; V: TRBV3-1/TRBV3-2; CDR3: CASSQRTSYEQYF; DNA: TGTGCCAGCAGCCAAAGGACTAGCTACGAGCAGTACTTC
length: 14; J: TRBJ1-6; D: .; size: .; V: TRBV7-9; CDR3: CASSSGAGNSPLHF; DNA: TGTGCCAGCAGTTCCGGGGCGGGAAATTCACCCCTCCACTTT
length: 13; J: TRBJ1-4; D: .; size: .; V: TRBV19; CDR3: CASSIGQTEKLFF; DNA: TGTGCCAGTAGTATTGGGCAGACTGAAAAACTGTTTTTT
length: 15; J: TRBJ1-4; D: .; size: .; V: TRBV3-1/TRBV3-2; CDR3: CASPKRDCDSEKLFF; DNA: TGTGCCAGTCCGAAAAGGGACTGCGATTCTGAAAAACTGTTTTTT
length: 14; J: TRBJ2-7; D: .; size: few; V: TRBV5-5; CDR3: CASTPVALGYEQYF; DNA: TGTGCCAGCACCCCAGTGGCCCTAGGCTACGAGCAGTACTTC
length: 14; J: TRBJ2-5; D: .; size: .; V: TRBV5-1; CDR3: CASSFVQNQETQYF; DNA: TGCGCCAGCAGCTTTGTCCAAAACCAAGAGACCCAGTACTTC
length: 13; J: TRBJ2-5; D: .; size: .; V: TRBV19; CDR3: CASSISGPQAQYF; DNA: TGTGCCAGTAGTATATCGGGCCCCCAGGCCCAGTACTTC